This T cell receptor (beta chain) was sequenced during a study of shared clonotypes between healthy human individuals. Assay execution took place at the deep level. Sorted-subset replicate PCRs used roughly 180 ng DNA, roughly 28,000 T cell genomes. The protocol was immunoSEQ multiplex PCR, while the TCRdb copy is restricted to in-frame clones and leaves out a portion. Of millions of clones in the sample, more than 85% were seen once. On this clone itself: Its specificity is not known.

CDR3 length equals 15 residues. Germline V gene lookup returns CDR1 SGDLS and CDR2 YYNGEE. Trimming took off 3 bases at V and 3 bases at J, with 15 bases between the two ends. Findings and caveats of the study: The study sampled only blood, and tissue repertoires likely differ. Clonotypes which were not shared had lower generation probabilities than clonotypes that all four donors shared.

Naive-designated CD8 cells lacked CD45RO, were positively enriched for CCR7, and omitted terminally differentiated effector memory CD45RA+ cells. The chain couples TRBV9 to TRBJ1-2; D might be TRBD1 (5 bases). The specimen was naive CD8+ T cells from PBMCs. The TCR comes from a man aged 18-30 years in good health. Some clones in this sample may be carry-over from other donors' samples. CDR3 protein: CASSDPSGGDYGYTF. CDR3 DNA sequence: TGTGCCAGCAGCGACCCGTCGGGGGGGGACTATGGCTACACCTTC.